Shown below are 3 T cell receptor beta chains from a single sample sequenced in a study of patients and donors after allogeneic stem cell transplantation. MiXCR, run by TCRdb on the RT-PCR reads, gives a single entry per CDR3 protein. This sample carries 200,000 to 250,000 distinct CDR3 sequences, 35% to 45% of them seen once, and the ten largest clones take about 9.9%. Sequenced material: blood, either unsorted or a sorted T cell fraction (not recorded which). These receptors all come from a human donor who was either an allogeneic HSCT recipient or a stem cell or donor lymphocyte infusion donor (not recorded which). It is not recorded whose cells these are; they may come from a transplant donor.

The chain couples TRBV12-3 or TRBV12-4 to TRBJ1-2; maybe TRBD1 (6 bases). The CDR3 length is 13 residues. V lost 6 bases and J lost 4, with 12 bases in between. DNA for the CDR3: TGTGCCAGCAGCGCCGGGACAACCTATGGCTACACCTTC. Its protein product is CASSAGTTYGYTF.

This clonotype came up a few times. The chain uses TRBV4-1 and TRBJ1-1; D is uncertain. V lost 0 bases and J 3 bases, leaving 11 bases between the germline ends. The germline gives CDR1 MGHRA, CDR2 YSYEKL. This CDR3 has 15 amino acids. The CDR3 region has the DNA TGCGCCAGCAGCCAAGAAGAAAACCGCGACACTGAAGCTTTCTTT. The encoded protein is CASSQEENRDTEAFF.

The J gene is TRBJ1-2, the V gene TRBV20-1; D not resolved. Trimming removed 1 base at V and 6 bases at J, with 9 bases between. The CDR3 contains 12 residues. Germline V gene data show CDR1 as DFQATT and CDR2 as SNEGSKA (reference sequence). In nucleotides, the CDR3 is TGCAGTGCTAGAGCCGGGAGAGATGGCTACACCTTC. Amino acids: CSARAGRDGYTF.